This T cell receptor (beta chain) was captured in a study of naive and memory T cell subsets (dated by TCRdb to 2017 to 2019). General notes on the study: Sorted naive and memory T cell subsets from peripheral blood were analyzed in the study using a UMI-based, open-source pipeline for TCR alpha and beta sequencing. The results of the functional CMV T cell responses matched the IgG serology results in every case. RNA was DNase-treated and reverse transcribed with TCR constant-region primers, mostly using SuperScript III. Broad study findings and their caveats: A few larger clonotypes were found in naive repertoires, especially CD8, and these larger clonotypes were possibly memory cells re-expressing CD45RA. No ground truth was available to validate the repertoire findings for the naive and memory subsets. RNA-based TCR counts may be affected by expression changes linked to T cell activation and differentiation. Once error correction was done, more than 85% of naive TCR sequences showed up just once, which made the naive abundance distributions much steeper than those of the memory subsets. In both CD4 and CD8 cells, a rise in Gini index and a fall in Shannon and inverse Simpson diversity were observed from naive through CM, EM and EMRA. A clonotype was defined as a single alpha or beta chain sequence rather than as a paired alpha/beta receptor. A power law was followed by TCR abundance, with an exponent that differed between naive and memory subsets but was consistent across the three individuals.

To prepare the library, UMI-ligation and nested PCR was applied. To cover both TRBC1 and TRBC2, the beta constant-region primer consisted of an equimolar mix of two oligonucleotides. The ligated cDNA went through four rounds of PCR with nested alpha and beta constant-region primers together with the SP2 primer. A single-stranded oligonucleotide carrying the SP2 primer and a 12-nucleotide UMI was ligated to the 3' end of the cDNA by T4 RNA ligase 1. Incubation of the ligation reaction was carried out at 16 degrees C for 20-24 hours. PCR2 was typically run as a SYBR Green qPCR and stopped at a predetermined threshold to prevent over-amplification. Apart from the first purification, every purification step used Agencourt AMPure XP magnetic beads. Library amounts were measured by Qubit and library quality was assessed on a TapeStation, where the main peak was expected at around 650 bp. Pooled libraries were sequenced on an Illumina MiSeq with v2 2x251 paired-end kits, typically giving roughly 0.95-2.1 million reads per sample. Each sample was pooled at 4 to 5 nM, and about 4.5-7% PhiX was included to help cluster recognition. In the authors' own workflow: FASTQ reads processed by Demultiplexor were assigned V and J genes by Decombinator through tag matching that tolerated a single base-pair mismatch. UMIs were used by Collapsinator to correct both sequencing errors and frequency errors arising from PCR heterogeneity. CDR3Translator translated TCRs and extracted CDR3s from the conserved cysteine to the FGXG phenylalanine, flagging non-productive sequences. Gini, Shannon entropy and inverse Simpson indices were calculated on repertoires subsampled to equal numbers of UMI-defined TCRs. Power-law fits to clonotype abundance distributions were performed by maximum likelihood within the linear range. On one naive CD8 sample, the pipeline and MIGEC gave similar UMI counts, unique TCR numbers and clonal distributions. One analysis removed from the naive repertoire any naive TCRs that were also found in any memory subset from the same donor. The repertoires were searched for 7,322 CMV-associated CDR3 sequences that had been compiled from VDJdb and a published dataset. TCRdb redid the processing of the public reads, applying fastp at Q25 and MiXCR, and retained in-frame beta chains. One record per CDR3 amino acid sequence lists the most common genes and DNA. The V and J calls, along with clone size, are taken from TCRdb and not from the paper's own processing. The sample has 80,000 to 95,000 distinct CDR3 sequences on record, around 9% of them singletons. The ten largest clones add up to over 1% of the sample.

From the second PCR step onward, the TCR alpha chain libraries and the TCR beta chain libraries were amplified separately. CMV status of each donor was established by measuring IFNgamma production from CD4+ T cells after fresh PBMCs were stimulated overnight with CMV viral lysate. CD4 T cells were positively selected using Miltenyi beads, after which CD8 T cells were positively selected from the CD4-negative fraction. Cells were stained for CD3, CD4, CD8, CD45RA, CD27 and a live/dead dye and were sorted on a BD Aria II into four subsets based on CD45RA and CD27. A few healthy volunteers provided blood, and the blood of each volunteer was split into CD4 and CD8 T cells and then into four differentiation subsets. Approximately 120 ml of peripheral blood was taken from each donor, and PBMC were separated by density-gradient centrifugation on Ficoll-Paque PLUS. After sorting, cells were lysed in RLT buffer, RNA was extracted using a Qiagen RNeasy kit, and the extracted RNA was stored at -80 degrees C.

Only a few counts were recorded for this clonotype. What this receptor recognizes is not known. Base quality data are lacking; no much larger clone is found one base away. The CDR3 spans 16 residues, from the cysteine through the phenylalanine. CDR3 DNA only is kept here, 48 bases in frame from base 1. Taken from the germline V gene, the CDR1 and CDR2 loops are MNHEY and SVGAGI. V is shortened by 5 bases, J by 0 bases, and the region joining them spans 14 bases. Sequencing was carried out using naive CD8+ T cells from blood. The label giving this sample's cell subset or site can be read as: naive T cells, CD45RA high CD27+. The TCR sequence derives from a human donor in good health. The V gene is TRBV6-5 and the J gene is TRBJ1-3; the D gene is unclear. The DNA sequence is as follows: TGTGCCAGCAGTCCCCAACAGCGATACTCTGGAAACACCATATATTTT. Its translation reads: CASSPQQRYSGNTIYF.